This T cell receptor (beta chain) was found in a study of blood T cell repertoires in COVID-19. Study-wide background: Some COVID-19 samples were acute and others convalescent; all came from the United States, Italy and Spain. In each case, the material was cDNA or gDNA derived from T cells, B-cell-depleted T cells, or PBMCs.

This CDR3 contains 14 residues. Per germline, CDR1 SNHLY and CDR2 FYNNEI. Trimming removed 9 bases from V and 5 bases from J, with 19 bases in between. Seattle patient enrollment occurred during active infection, with longitudinal follow-up thereafter. Per the original methods: Cell counts per sample came from amplifying reference gene primers. Only in-frame clones appear in the TCRdb table, and some are missing; sequencing was by immunoSEQ multiplex PCR. V, J and clone size reflect that table, while D and trimming were determined from the DNA. The repertoire holds more than 80,000 clones, with around 78% as singletons. In its sample, this clone was seen a few times.

J is TRBJ1-1 and V is TRBV2, with D uncertain. The sequencing input was peripheral blood. The clonotype was recovered from a man older than 75 with COVID-19, enrolled during active disease. CDR3 protein: CASRPRRVGTEAFF. As DNA, the CDR3 is TGTGCCAGTAGGCCCCGTCGGGTTGGGACTGAAGCTTTCTTT.